This T cell receptor (beta chain) was obtained from a study of T cell responses to AZD1222 COVID-19 vaccine (dated by TCRdb to the early 2020s). At the level of the whole study: A total of 230 to 250 trial participants underwent TCR sequencing, of whom about 210 had received two doses of AZD1222 and about 26 had received two doses of the MenACWY control vaccine. Trial participants were enrolled by age into 18-55, 56-69 and 70-plus year subgroups, with 148, 28 and 57 TCR-sequenced participants respectively. What the work shows at the level of the full study, not this receptor alone: Conclusions about previously exposed vaccinees are limited, since just five to seven AZD1222 recipients were seropositive for SARS-CoV-2 at baseline. The vaccine-associated CD4 TCRs covered the entire spike protein, and the dominant responses fell in regions 160-218 and 743-854. Reportedly, close to half of the unique spike-specific TCRs recognized epitopes lying outside the regions that are mutated in the B.1.351 and B.1.1.7 variants. Because no day 14 peak-response samples were available, the repertoires could be characterized only after the peak T cell response. Spike-specific TCR breadth and depth rose significantly after two AZD1222 doses compared with day 0 and with MenACWY recipients. The 56-69-year group was small, and its depth increase did not reach significance, likely because of low power. Participants were mostly white British, with more females than males. The authors suggested clonal diversity may have been underestimated.

The time point label, read with the paper, signifies: about 28 days (+/-7) after the second vaccine dose. Because spike-specific TCR depth and breadth did not differ between the two schedules, AZD1222 recipients who got a second dose at roughly 4 weeks were pooled with those who got a second dose at roughly 12 weeks. The vaccinee samples were drawn from two UK trials, COV001 and COV002, one of which was a single-blind randomized controlled phase 2/3 trial testing AZD1222 (ChAdOx1 nCoV-19) in healthy adults. For TCRbeta chain sequencing, PBMC samples were collected from trial participants at day 0 and at day 28 after the second dose. The CDR3 regions of human TCRbeta chains were subjected to immunosequencing. On the authors' methods: TCRs in the repertoires were matched against a reference library of SARS-CoV-2-specific TCRs that had been generated with the MIRA antigen-specificity platform. Breadth meant the fraction of unique TCRs that were SARS-CoV-2-associated, whereas depth meant the fraction of total T cells that were SARS-CoV-2-associated. Using the MIRA data, each spike-specific TCR was assigned both to the spike region to which the TCR was reactive and to a CD4 or CD8 class. Log10-transformed breadth and depth values were compared by one-way ANOVA with Sidak's multiple comparisons tests. TCRdb took this table from immuneACCESS and kept in-frame rearrangements with V and J called. Such tables lack part of the clones; where checked against another copy, unresolved V genes explain under half of the gap, and the rest is unexplained. That table gives V, J and clone size, and the DNA gave D and trimming. The sample has under 150,000 clones on record, 85% to 95% of them singletons. The biggest ten clones account for about a tenth of the sample.

The CDR3, from cysteine to phenylalanine, totals 13 residues. The sequence is cut down to CDR3 DNA, 39 bases in frame from base 1. V gives up 0 bases and J gives up 6 bases, and the segment between their germline ends measures 7 bases. The germline V gene encodes CDR1 SGDLS and CDR2 YYNGEE. As regards this clone: What this receptor recognizes is not known. No clone much larger than this one lies a single base away; base qualities are absent.

Sample: peripheral blood, taken 28 days after the second AZD1222 dose. This receptor was taken from an adult who received the AZD1222 COVID-19 vaccine. This chain joins TRBV9 to TRBJ1-5, with the D segment identity uncertain. CDR3 protein: CASSVEGSQPQHF. The DNA sequence is TGTGCCAGCAGCGTAGAGGGTTCTCAGCCCCAGCATTTT.